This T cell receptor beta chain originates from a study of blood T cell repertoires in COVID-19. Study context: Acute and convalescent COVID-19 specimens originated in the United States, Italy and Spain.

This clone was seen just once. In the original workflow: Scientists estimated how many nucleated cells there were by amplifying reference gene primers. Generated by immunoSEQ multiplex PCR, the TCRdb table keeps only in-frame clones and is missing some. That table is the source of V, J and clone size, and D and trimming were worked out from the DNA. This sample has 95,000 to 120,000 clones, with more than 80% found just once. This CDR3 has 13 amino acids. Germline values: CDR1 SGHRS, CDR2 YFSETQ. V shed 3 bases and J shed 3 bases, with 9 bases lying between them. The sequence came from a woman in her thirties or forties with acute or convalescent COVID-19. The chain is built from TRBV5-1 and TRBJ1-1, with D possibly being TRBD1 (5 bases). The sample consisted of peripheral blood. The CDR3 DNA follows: TGCGCCAGCAGCTGGTTGACAGACACTGAAGCTTTCTTT. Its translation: CASSWLTDTEAFF.